This T cell receptor (beta chain) derives from a study of control samples from healthy donors and cancer patients. The assay was immunoSEQ multiplex PCR, and TCRdb's table has in-frame clones only and misses some. The table lists some 130,000 clones, 80% to 95% of them singletons. This CDR3 contains 16 residues. The source material was blood. This TCR was sampled from a man younger than 45 in good health. J is TRBJ1-2 and V is TRBV21-1; the table's D call TRBD1 went unverified against the DNA. TRBV21-1 is recorded as a pseudogene. The DNA for the CDR3 is TGTGCCAGCAGCCGAGGGGAGACAGGGAACATCTATGGCTACACCTTC. It codes for CASSRGETGNIYGYTF.